The T cell receptor (beta chain) described here comes from a study of blood T cell repertoires in COVID-19. Study-wide background: Sites across the United States, Italy and Spain contributed samples from acute and convalescent COVID-19. T cells, B-cell-depleted T cells, or PBMCs provided the cDNA or gDNA that served as material.

Original processing notes: Quantification of nucleated cells was approximated via reference gene primer amplification. This table comes from immunoSEQ multiplex PCR, and its TCRdb copy is limited to in-frame clones, with some not included. V and J calls and clone size are copied from that table; D and trimming were computed from the DNA. The profile shows 150,000 to 160,000 clones, more than 85% of them singletons. V was pared by 8 bases and J by 5 bases, with 14 bases of the junction left unmatched. The germline CDR1 and CDR2 sequences are SGHTA and FQGNSA. This CDR3 region has 16 residues. The clonotype originates from a woman in her 70s with acute or convalescent COVID-19. The sample consisted of peripheral blood. The gene calls are TRBV7-2 and TRBJ2-5; 10 bases agree with TRBD1. The CDR3 nucleotides are TGTGCCAGCCGACCCCGGGACAGGGGAGTTGGGGAGACCCAGTACTTC. Protein: CASRPRDRGVGETQYF.